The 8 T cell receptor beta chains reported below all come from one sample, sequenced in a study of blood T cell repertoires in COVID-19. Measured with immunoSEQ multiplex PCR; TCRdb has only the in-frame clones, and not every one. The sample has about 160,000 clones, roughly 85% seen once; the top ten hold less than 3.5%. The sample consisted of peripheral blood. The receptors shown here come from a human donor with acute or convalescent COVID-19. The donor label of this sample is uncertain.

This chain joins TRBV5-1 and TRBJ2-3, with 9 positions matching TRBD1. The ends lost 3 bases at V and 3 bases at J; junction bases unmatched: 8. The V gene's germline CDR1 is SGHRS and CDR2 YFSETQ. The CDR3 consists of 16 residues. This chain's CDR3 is CASSSQGDRATDTQYF. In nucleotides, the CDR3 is TGCGCCAGCAGCTCGCAAGGGGACAGGGCAACAGATACGCAGTATTTT.

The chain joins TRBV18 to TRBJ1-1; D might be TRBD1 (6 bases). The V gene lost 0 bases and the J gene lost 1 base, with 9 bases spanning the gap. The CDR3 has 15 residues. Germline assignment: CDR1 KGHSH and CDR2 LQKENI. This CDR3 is CASSPPQGPNTEAFF. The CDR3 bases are TGTGCCAGCTCACCACCGCAGGGGCCGAACACTGAAGCTTTCTTT.

CDR3 amino acids: CSASHQGEQYF. CDR3 in DNA: TGCAGTGCTTCTCATCAGGGCGAGCAGTACTTC. The chain links TRBV20-1 to TRBJ2-7; perhaps TRBD1 as D (5 bases). V was pared by 5 bases and J by 6 bases, with 11 bases between. CDR3 length: 11 amino acids. In germline, CDR1 is DFQATT, CDR2 SNEGSKA (reference sequence).

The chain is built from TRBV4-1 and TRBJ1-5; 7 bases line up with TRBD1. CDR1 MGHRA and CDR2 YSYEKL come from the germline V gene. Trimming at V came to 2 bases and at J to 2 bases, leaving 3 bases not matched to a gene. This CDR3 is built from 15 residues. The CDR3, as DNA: TGCGCCAGCAGCCAAAATACAGGGGGCAATCAGCCCCAGCATTTT. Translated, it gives CASSQNTGGNQPQHF.

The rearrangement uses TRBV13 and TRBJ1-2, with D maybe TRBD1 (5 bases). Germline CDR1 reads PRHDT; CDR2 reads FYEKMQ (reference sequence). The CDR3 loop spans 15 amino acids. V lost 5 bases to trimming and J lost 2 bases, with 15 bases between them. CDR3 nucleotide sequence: TGTGCCAGCAGCCTAAATAGGGGATCCAACTATGGCTACACCTTC. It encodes CASSLNRGSNYGYTF. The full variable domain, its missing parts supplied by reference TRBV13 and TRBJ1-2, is AAGVIQSPRHLIKEKRETATLKCYPIPRHDTVYWYQQGPGQDPQFLISFYEKMQSDKGSIPDRFSAQQFSDYHSELNMSSLELGDSALYFCASSLNRGSNYGYTFGSGTRLTVV.

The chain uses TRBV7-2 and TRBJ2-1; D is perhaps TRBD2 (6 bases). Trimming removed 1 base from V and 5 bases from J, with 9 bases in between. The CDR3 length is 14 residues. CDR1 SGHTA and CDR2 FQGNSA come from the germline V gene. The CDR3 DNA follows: TGTGCCAGCAGCTTAGTGGGGGGTAACAATGAGCAGTTCTTC. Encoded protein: CASSLVGGNNEQFF.

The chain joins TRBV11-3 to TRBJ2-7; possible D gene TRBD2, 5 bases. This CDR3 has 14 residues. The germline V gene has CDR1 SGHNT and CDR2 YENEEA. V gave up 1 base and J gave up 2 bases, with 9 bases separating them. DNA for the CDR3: TGTGCCAGCAGCTTAGGACCGGGAACCTACGAGCAGTACTTC. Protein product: CASSLGPGTYEQYF.

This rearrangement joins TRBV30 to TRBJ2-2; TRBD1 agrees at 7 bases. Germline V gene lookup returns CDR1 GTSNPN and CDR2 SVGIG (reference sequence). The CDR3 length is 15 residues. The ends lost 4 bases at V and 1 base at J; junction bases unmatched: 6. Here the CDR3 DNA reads TGTGCCTGGATTCGGGGACAGAGGAACACCGGGGAGCTGTTTTTT. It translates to CAWIRGQRNTGELFF.